A selection of T cell receptor beta chains follows, all from one sample in a study of early T cells in non-severe SARS-CoV-2 infection. TCRdb re-called the 5' RACE reads with MiXCR, one entry per CDR3 protein. Of some 80,000 distinct CDR3 sequences in the sample, roughly 12% were seen once. What was sequenced was whole blood. These receptors were obtained from an adult who was a healthcare worker with PCR-confirmed SARS-CoV-2 infection or an uninfected control (not recorded which). The CDR3 runs from the conserved cysteine through the conserved F or W. Each record gives: D gene, clone size, V gene, J gene, CDR3 DNA, CDR3 protein. A D gene is named only where the DNA matches it firmly. Rows may omit the clone size; those that give it use once, few, many or a size class.

TRBD2	few	TRBV28	TRBJ2-1	TGTGCCAGCAGCCAGACTAGCGGGATCGGCGGCAATGAGCAGTTCTTC	CASSQTSGIGGNEQFF
TRBD1	NA	TRBV9	TRBJ2-5	TGTGCCAGCAGCGTACAAGCCGGGACAGGGGTATGGGAGACCCAGTACTTC	CASSVQAGTGVWETQYF
NA	few	TRBV28	TRBJ2-1	TGTGCCAGCAGTCCCATTGAGGGCTCGACATTTTACAATGAGCAGTTCTTC	CASSPIEGSTFYNEQFF
NA	few	TRBV6-5	TRBJ1-4	TGTGCCAGCAGTTACTCGAACAGGAGGAATGAAAAACTGTTTTTT	CASSYSNRRNEKLFF
TRBD2	NA	TRBV28	TRBJ2-3	TGTGCCAGCAGCGTTAGCGGGAGCCCAGATACGCAGTATTTT	CASSVSGSPDTQYF
NA	many	TRBV7-9	TRBJ2-2	TGTGCCAGCAGACCGCAATCCGGGGAGCTGTTTTTT	CASRPQSGELFF
NA	many	TRBV3-1	TRBJ2-5	TGTGCCAGCAGCCCGAATCCCCAAGAGACCCAGTACTTC	CASSPNPQETQYF
NA	many	TRBV7-2	TRBJ2-7	TGTGCCAGCAGCTACCAGCCGGGACAAGACTACGAGCAGTACTTC	CASSYQPGQDYEQYF
TRBD1	many	TRBV11-2	TRBJ1-3	TGTGCCAGCAGCTCGGACAGGGCTGGAAACACCATATATTTT	CASSSDRAGNTIYF
TRBD1	many	TRBV12-3/TRBV12-4	TRBJ2-2	TGTGCCAGCAGGGGACAGCTTAACACCGGGGAGCTGTTTTTT	CASRGQLNTGELFF
TRBD2	NA	TRBV23-1	TRBJ2-5	TGCGCCAGCAGTCAACGACTAGCGGGCCAAGAGACCCAGTACTTC	CASSQRLAGQETQYF
TRBD2	NA	TRBV6-5	TRBJ2-7	TGTGCCAGCAGTTACTCGTTCGCTAGCGGGAGCGTCTCCTACGAGCAGTACTTC	CASSYSFASGSVSYEQYF
NA	NA	TRBV20-1	TRBJ2-3	TGCAGTGCTAGACCAATGTCTCCAAGCACAGATACGCAGTATTTT	CSARPMSPSTDTQYF
NA	once	TRBV28	TRBJ2-2	TGTGCCAGCAGAACAGGGACGAACACCGGGGAGCTGTTTTTT	CASRTGTNTGELFF
NA	NA	TRBV3-1	TRBJ2-3	TGTGCCAGCAGCCCGCAAGGGTACACAGATACGCAGTATTTT	CASSPQGYTDTQYF
NA	NA	TRBV7-9	TRBJ1-1	TGTGCCAGCAGCTTACAGGGAGTCTGGACTGAAGCTTTCTTT	CASSLQGVWTEAFF
NA	few	TRBV30	TRBJ2-7	TGTGCCTGGAGTCGAGACAGACAAGAGCAGTACTTC	CAWSRDRQEQYF
NA	many	TRBV28	TRBJ1-2	TGTGCCAGCAGTTTTTCCGAATCGGGCTACACCTTC	CASSFSESGYTF
TRBD2	many	TRBV6-6	TRBJ2-5	TGTGCCAGCAGTTACACAATAACTAGCGGGAGCGAGACCCAGTACTTC	CASSYTITSGSETQYF
NA	NA	TRBV6-1	TRBJ1-1	TGTGCCAGCAGTGCCTTCTCACAGGAGAACACTGAAGCTTTCTTT	CASSAFSQENTEAFF
NA	NA	TRBV5-1	TRBJ1-2	TGCGCCAGCAGTCTGGACAGTTACTATGGCTACACCTTC	CASSLDSYYGYTF
NA	many	TRBV7-9	TRBJ2-5	TGTGCCAGCAGCGACCTACTGGAGACCCAGTACTTC	CASSDLLETQYF
NA	few	TRBV11-2	TRBJ1-1	TGTGCCAGCAGCTTAGATATTGGGAACACTGAAGCTTTCTTT	CASSLDIGNTEAFF
TRBD1	NA	TRBV29-1	TRBJ2-5	TGCAGCGTTGGGACAGGGGCTTTCGGAGAGACCCAGTACTTC	CSVGTGAFGETQYF
TRBD2	few	TRBV19	TRBJ2-1	TGTGCCAGTAGTATAACGACTAGCGTGAGCTCCTACAATGAGCAGTTCTTC	CASSITTSVSSYNEQFF
NA	NA	TRBV7-2	TRBJ1-3	TGTGCCAGCAGCTTAGTTCTCACCTCTGGAAACACCATATATTTT	CASSLVLTSGNTIYF
NA	many	TRBV27	TRBJ2-2	TGTGCCAGCAGTTCACTCGACAGGTTGAACACCGGGGAGCTGTTTTTT	CASSSLDRLNTGELFF
NA	NA	TRBV6-6	TRBJ1-5	TGTGCCAGCAGCCCGAAGGCCCGGGGCATCCAGCCCCAGCATTTT	CASSPKARGIQPQHF
TRBD1	many	TRBV7-2	TRBJ2-6	TGTGCCAGCAGCCAAGATACAGGGGTAGGGGCCAACGTCCTGACTTTC	CASSQDTGVGANVLTF
NA	NA	TRBV14	TRBJ1-1	TGTGCCAGCAGCCACCTTGCCGTAAGGGGCACTGAAGCTTTCTTT	CASSHLAVRGTEAFF
TRBD1	many	TRBV24-1	TRBJ1-2	TGTGCCACCAGTGAATATAATCCGGACAGGGGCGAGGATGGCTACACCTTC	CATSEYNPDRGEDGYTF
NA	few	TRBV5-1	TRBJ2-3	TGCGCCAGCAGCCGGCAAACTGGACTACAGTCAGATACGCAGTATTTT	CASSRQTGLQSDTQYF
NA	many	TRBV12-3/TRBV12-4	TRBJ1-1	TGTGCCAGCAGCACTTCAGGGGCTAACACTGAAGCTTTCTTT	CASSTSGANTEAFF
TRBD2	few	TRBV14	TRBJ2-5	TGTGCCAGCAGCCGGGGCTTCCTAGCGGCCCTACAAGAGACCCAGTACTTC	CASSRGFLAALQETQYF
NA	many	TRBV29-1	TRBJ2-3	TGCAGCGTTGACCCCAGCACAGATACGCAGTATTTT	CSVDPSTDTQYF
NA	NA	TRBV29-1	TRBJ2-4	TGCAGCGTTGAAGTGGGCAAGGACATTCAGTACTTC	CSVEVGKDIQYF
TRBD1	NA	TRBV10-2	TRBJ2-7	TGCGCCAGCAGTGACCGGGACAGGGTATCCTCCTACGAGCAGTACTTC	CASSDRDRVSSYEQYF
TRBD1	NA	TRBV28	TRBJ2-7	TGTGCCACCAGTGGACAGGGTAGCTACGAGCAGTACTTC	CATSGQGSYEQYF
NA	NA	TRBV29-1	TRBJ1-3	TGCAGCGCCGAGGTATCAAATGGAAACACCATATATTTT	CSAEVSNGNTIYF
TRBD1	NA	TRBV7-2	TRBJ2-6	TGTGCCAGCAGCGGAAGGACAGGGAACTCTGGGGCCAACGTCCTGACTTTC	CASSGRTGNSGANVLTF
NA	NA	TRBV7-9	TRBJ1-1	TGTGCCAGCAGTGAGGGATCAAACACTGAAGCTTTCTTT	CASSEGSNTEAFF
NA	NA	TRBV5-1	TRBJ2-7	TGCGCCAGCAGGGGACGTGCGGGCTCCTACGAGCAGTACTTC	CASRGRAGSYEQYF
NA	many	TRBV29-1	TRBJ2-7	TGCAGCGTTGAAGAGGGATCGACAGGACTACTGGAGCAGTACTTC	CSVEEGSTGLLEQYF
TRBD1	few	TRBV5-1	TRBJ2-4	TGCGCCAGCAGCCCCTTGCCCGCAGGGGGCGCGAGAGACAAAAACATTCAGTACTTC	CASSPLPAGGARDKNIQYF
TRBD1	NA	TRBV6-1	TRBJ1-3	TGTGCCAGCATCCGAGGGGGCGCCCCTGGAAACACCATATATTTT	CASIRGGAPGNTIYF
TRBD2	few	TRBV6-5	TRBJ2-1	TGTGCCAGCAGCTCGACGAGTAGCGGGAGGGCTGGTGAGCAGTTCTTC	CASSSTSSGRAGEQFF
NA	NA	TRBV20-1	TRBJ2-1	TGCAGTGCTAGAGATTTTGGGCAGGGGACCTACAATGAGCAGTTCTTC	CSARDFGQGTYNEQFF
TRBD2	many	TRBV4-2	TRBJ2-7	TGTGCCAGCAGCCAACTTTTGGGGACTAGCGCCTACGAGCAGTACTTC	CASSQLLGTSAYEQYF
NA	NA	TRBV13	TRBJ1-5	TGTGCCAGCAGTCCAGGGGTACGTCAGCCCCAGCATTTT	CASSPGVRQPQHF
NA	few	TRBV12-3/TRBV12-4	TRBJ1-2	TGTGCCAGCAGAAGGACGGCTGGGGATGGCTACACCTTC	CASRRTAGDGYTF
TRBD2	few	TRBV2	TRBJ2-3	TGTGCCAGCAGTGTGGGACTAGCGGGACTCACAGATACGCAGTATTTT	CASSVGLAGLTDTQYF
TRBD2	NA	TRBV19	TRBJ2-1	TGTGCCAGTAGTGGGGTGACTAGCACCACCGGGGGGCAGTTCTTC	CASSGVTSTTGGQFF
NA	few	TRBV23-1	TRBJ2-1	TGCGCCAGCAGTCATTCCCCCCGATTTGGTAGCTCCTACAATGAGCAGTTCTTC	CASSHSPRFGSSYNEQFF